This TCR beta chain was captured by sequencing in a study of T cells after yellow fever vaccination. Study-wide findings and caveats: Booster samples showed a return of most primary-vaccination clones (roughly 96% CD4, approximately 90% CD8). A weaker but faster secondary response was observed, peaking on day 5 versus 15.

A note on this clonotype: Its antigen is currently unknown.

This CDR3 comprises 11 residues. In germline, CDR1 is MGHDK, CDR2 SYGVNS. Trimming shortened V by 5 bases and J by 6 bases, and 5 bases separated the two germline ends. TCRdb ran MiXCR on the 5' RACE reads and lists one entry per CDR3 protein. The sample gives about 120,000 distinct CDR3 sequences, approximately 9% of which show up once; less than 40% is in the top ten. The TCR comes from a man between 18 and 29 years old who received the YFV17D yellow fever vaccine. The V gene is TRBV25-1, the J gene TRBJ2-1, with no clear D. The sequences come from CD8+ T cells sorted from PBMCs, collected on the day of the yellow fever booster vaccination. CDR3 nucleotide sequence: TGTGCCAGCAGTCATAGCAATGAGCAGTTCTTC. This gives the protein CASSHSNEQFF.